This TCR beta chain was sequenced in a study of brain metastases from non-small cell lung cancer. Sequenced by immunoSEQ multiplex PCR; TCRdb stores in-frame clones only, minus some. This table has about 2,500 clones, about 83% appearing once. The CDR3 spans 16 residues. Germline V gives CDR1 MNHEY, CDR2 SVGEGT. Trimming shortened V by 4 bases and J by 1 base, and 17 bases separated the two germline ends. The chain uses TRBV6-2 or TRBV6-3 and TRBJ2-7; unclear D gene. Input material: tumor-adjacent normal tissue. The TCR was taken from a donor aged 40 or over with non-small cell lung cancer. CDR3 in DNA: TGTGCCAGCAGTTTCTCACGAAACCGACGTTCCTACGAGCAGTACGTC. It specifies CASSFSRNRRSYEQYV.